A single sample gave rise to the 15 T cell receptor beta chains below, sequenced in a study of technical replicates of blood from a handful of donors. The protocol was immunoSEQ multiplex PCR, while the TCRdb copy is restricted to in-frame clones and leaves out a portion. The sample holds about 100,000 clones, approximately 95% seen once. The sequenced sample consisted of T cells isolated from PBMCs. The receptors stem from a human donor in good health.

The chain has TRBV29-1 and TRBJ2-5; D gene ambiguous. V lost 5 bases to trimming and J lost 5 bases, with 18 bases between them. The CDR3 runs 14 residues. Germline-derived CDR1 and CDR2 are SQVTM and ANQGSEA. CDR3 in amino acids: CSVLTTRSWETQYF. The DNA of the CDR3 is TGCAGCGTTCTCACCACCCGGTCCTGGGAGACCCAGTACTTC.

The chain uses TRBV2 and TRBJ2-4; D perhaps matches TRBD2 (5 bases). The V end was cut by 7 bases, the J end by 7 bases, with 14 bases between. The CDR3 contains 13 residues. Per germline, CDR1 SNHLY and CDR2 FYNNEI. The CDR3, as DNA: TGTGCCAGCACCGAGGAGGCTGGGAACATTCAGTACTTC. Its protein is CASTEEAGNIQYF. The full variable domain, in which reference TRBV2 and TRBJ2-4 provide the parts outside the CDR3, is EPEVTQTPSHQVTQMGQEVILRCVPISNHLYFYWYRQILGQKVEFLVSFYNNEISEKSEIFDDQFSVERPDGSNFTLKIRSTKLEDSAMYFCASTEEAGNIQYFGAGTRLSVL.

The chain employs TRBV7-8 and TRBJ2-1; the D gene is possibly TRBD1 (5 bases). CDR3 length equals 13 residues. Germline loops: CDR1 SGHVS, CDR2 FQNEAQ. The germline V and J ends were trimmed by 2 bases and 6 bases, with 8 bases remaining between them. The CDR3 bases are TGTGCCAGCAGCTTATTTAGGGGCAATGAGCAGTTCTTC. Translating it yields CASSLFRGNEQFF. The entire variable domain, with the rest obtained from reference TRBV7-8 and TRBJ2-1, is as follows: GAGVSQSPRYKVAKRGQDVALRCDPISGHVSLFWYQQALGQGPEFLTYFQNEAQLDKSGLPSDRFFAERPEGSVSTLKIQRTQQEDSAVYLCASSLFRGNEQFFGPGTRLTVL.

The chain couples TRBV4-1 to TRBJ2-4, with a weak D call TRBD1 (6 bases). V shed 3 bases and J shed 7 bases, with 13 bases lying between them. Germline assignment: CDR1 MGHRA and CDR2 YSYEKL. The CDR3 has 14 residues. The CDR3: CASSHPAGQNIQYF. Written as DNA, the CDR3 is TGCGCCAGCAGCCATCCAGCAGGACAGAACATTCAGTACTTC.

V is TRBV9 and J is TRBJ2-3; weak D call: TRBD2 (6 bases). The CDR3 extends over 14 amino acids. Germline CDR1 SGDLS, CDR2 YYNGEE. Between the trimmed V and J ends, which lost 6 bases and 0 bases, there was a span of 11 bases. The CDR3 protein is CASNRGGSTDTQYF. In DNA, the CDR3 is TGTGCCAGCAATCGGGGAGGTAGCACAGATACGCAGTATTTT.

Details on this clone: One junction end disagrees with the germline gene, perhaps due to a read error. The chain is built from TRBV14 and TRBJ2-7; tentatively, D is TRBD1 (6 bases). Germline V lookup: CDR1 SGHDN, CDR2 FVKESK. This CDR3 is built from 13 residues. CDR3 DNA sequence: TGTGCCAGCACCGTAGAACAGGGAGTACCACTTCGCTTC. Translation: CASTVEQGVPLRF.

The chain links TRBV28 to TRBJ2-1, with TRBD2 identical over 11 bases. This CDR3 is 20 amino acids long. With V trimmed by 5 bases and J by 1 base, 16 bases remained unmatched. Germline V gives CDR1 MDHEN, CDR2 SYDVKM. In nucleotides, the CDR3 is TGTGCCAGCAGTCCCGTTAGCGGGAGGGCCACATCAAGATCCTACAATGAGCAGTTCTTC. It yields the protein CASSPVSGRATSRSYNEQFF.

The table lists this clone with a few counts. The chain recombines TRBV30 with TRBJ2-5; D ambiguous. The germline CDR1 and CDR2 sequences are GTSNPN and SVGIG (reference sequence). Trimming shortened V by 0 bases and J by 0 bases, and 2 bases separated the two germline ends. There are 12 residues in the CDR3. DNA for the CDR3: TGTGCCTGGAGTGTTAACCAAGAGACCCAGTACTTC. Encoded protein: CAWSVNQETQYF. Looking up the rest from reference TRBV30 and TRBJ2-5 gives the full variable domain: SQTIHQWPATLVQPVGSPLSLECTVEGTSNPNLYWYRQAAGRGLQLLFYSVGIGQISSEVPQNLSASRPQDRQFILSSKKLLLSDSGFYLCAWSVNQETQYFGPGTRLLVL.

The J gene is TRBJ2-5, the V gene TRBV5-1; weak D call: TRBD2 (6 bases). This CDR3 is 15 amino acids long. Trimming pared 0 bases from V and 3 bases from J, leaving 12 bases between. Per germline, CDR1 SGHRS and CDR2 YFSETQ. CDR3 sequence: CASSLVSGAEETQYF. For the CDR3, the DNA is TGCGCCAGCAGCTTGGTATCGGGAGCGGAAGAGACCCAGTACTTC.

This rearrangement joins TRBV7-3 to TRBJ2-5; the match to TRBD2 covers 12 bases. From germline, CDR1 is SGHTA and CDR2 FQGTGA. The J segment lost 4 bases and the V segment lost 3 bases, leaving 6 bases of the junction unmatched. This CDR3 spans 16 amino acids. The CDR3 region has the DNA TGTGCCAGCAGCTTGGGGACTAGCGGGTATGGAGAGACCCAGTACTTC. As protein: CASSLGTSGYGETQYF.

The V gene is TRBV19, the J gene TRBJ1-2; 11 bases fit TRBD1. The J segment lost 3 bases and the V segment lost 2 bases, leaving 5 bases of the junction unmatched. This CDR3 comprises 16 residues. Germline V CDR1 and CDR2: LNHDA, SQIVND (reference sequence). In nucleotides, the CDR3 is TGTGCCAGTAGTATATCCTGGACAGGGGGCGACTATGGCTACACCTTC. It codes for CASSISWTGGDYGYTF.

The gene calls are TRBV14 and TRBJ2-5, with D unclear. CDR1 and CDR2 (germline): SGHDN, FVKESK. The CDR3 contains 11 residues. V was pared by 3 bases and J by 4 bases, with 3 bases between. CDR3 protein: CASSHLETQYF. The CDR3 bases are TGTGCCAGCAGCCACCTAGAGACCCAGTACTTC.

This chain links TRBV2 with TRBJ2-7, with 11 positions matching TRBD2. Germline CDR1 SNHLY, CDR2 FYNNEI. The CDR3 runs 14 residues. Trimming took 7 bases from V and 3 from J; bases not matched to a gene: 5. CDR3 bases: TGTGCCAGCATTATGACTAGCGGGAACTACGAGCAGTACTTC. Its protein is CASIMTSGNYEQYF.

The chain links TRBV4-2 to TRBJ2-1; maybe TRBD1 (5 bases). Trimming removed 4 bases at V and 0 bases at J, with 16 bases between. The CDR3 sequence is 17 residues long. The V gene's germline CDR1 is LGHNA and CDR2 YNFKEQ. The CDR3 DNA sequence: TGTGCCAGCAGCCCTCGTGGGGCCATTAGCTCCTACAATGAGCAGTTCTTC. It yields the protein CASSPRGAISSYNEQFF.

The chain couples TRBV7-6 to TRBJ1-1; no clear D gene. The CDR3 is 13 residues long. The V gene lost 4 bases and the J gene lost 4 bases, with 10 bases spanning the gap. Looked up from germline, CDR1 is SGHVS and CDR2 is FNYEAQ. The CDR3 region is CASSYQHRTEAFF. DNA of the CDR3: TGTGCCAGCAGCTACCAACACCGCACTGAAGCTTTCTTT.